This T cell receptor (beta chain) was recorded in a study of blood T cell repertoires in COVID-19. In the study overall: The origin of the acute and convalescent COVID-19 samples was the United States, Italy and Spain. T cells, B-cell-depleted T cells, or PBMCs provided the cDNA or gDNA that served as material.

This clone has only one observation. The CDR3 is made up of 16 amino acids. Trimming stripped 6 bases from V and 1 base from J, with 19 bases between. Germline CDR1 SGHAT, CDR2 FQNNGV. Per the original data handling: The authors estimated nucleated cell counts from reference gene primer amplification. This table comes from immunoSEQ multiplex PCR, and its TCRdb copy is limited to in-frame clones, with some not included. V and J calls and clone size are copied from that table; D and trimming were computed from the DNA. There are tens of thousands of clones in the sample; around 80% occur only once, and approximately 1.2% lies in the top ten.

The chain combines TRBV11-2 with TRBJ2-7, with D possibly TRBD2 on 5 matching bases. Sequencing was carried out using peripheral blood. This receptor was taken from an elderly woman with acute or convalescent COVID-19. CDR3 DNA: TGTGCCAGCAGGGCCACTAGGGCGGGTCTTTCCTACGAGCAGTACTTC. Translating gives CASRATRAGLSYEQYF.